This T cell receptor (beta chain) was documented in a study of T cell repertoires in cytomegalovirus infection. Study overall: A matching HLA type, together with CMV infection, was signaled by public TCR beta signatures.

TCRdb independently ran MiXCR on the reads; one entry per CDR3 protein. Among roughly 230,000 distinct CDR3 sequences listed, about 18% were seen once. Study conclusions and caveats: Predominance within the ex vivo response was attributable to HLA-C-restricted CMV-specific TCR beta clonotypes. Carriers of CMV and the relevant HLA type were discriminated by public TCR beta frequency.

The CDR3 has 12 amino acids. V was cut by 6 bases and J by 3 bases, with 9 bases left in between. In its sample, this clonotype was seen many times. The antigen remains undetermined. This receptor was identified in a human donor in good health (CMV status not recorded). Some clones in this sample may be carry-over from other donors' samples. Material for sequencing was CD8+ T cells from PBMCs. This chain links TRBV12-3 or TRBV12-4 with TRBJ2-7, with TRBD1 as a possible D gene (6 bases). DNA of the CDR3: TGTGCCAGCAGCACAGGGTACTACGAGCAGTACTTC. This sequence encodes CASSTGYYEQYF.